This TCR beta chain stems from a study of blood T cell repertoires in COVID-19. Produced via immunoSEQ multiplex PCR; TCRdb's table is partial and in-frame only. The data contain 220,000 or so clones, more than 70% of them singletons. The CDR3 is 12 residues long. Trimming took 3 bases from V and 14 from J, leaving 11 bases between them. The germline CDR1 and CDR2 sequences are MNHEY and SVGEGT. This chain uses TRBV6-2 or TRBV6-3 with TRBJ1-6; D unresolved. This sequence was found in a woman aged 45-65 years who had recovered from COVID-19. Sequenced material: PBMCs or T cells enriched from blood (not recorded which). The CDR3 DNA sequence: TGTGCCAGCAGTTATCCCCCCGGTGCCCTCCACTTT. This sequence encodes CASSYPPGALHF.